The next 14 T cell receptor beta chains were all read from a single sample in a study of T cell responses to AZD1222 COVID-19 vaccine. Profiling relied on immunoSEQ multiplex PCR, and the TCRdb table lists in-frame clones only, not all of them. Here the sample spans 100,000 to 150,000 clones, 75% to 90% being singletons. The sequencing used peripheral blood, collected 28 days after the second AZD1222 dose. The receptors derive from an adult who received the AZD1222 COVID-19 vaccine.

This clone was observed a few times. The V and J genes are TRBV6-4 and TRBJ1-2, with a possible D match to TRBD1 (5 bases). Trimming took 4 bases from V and 2 from J, leaving 11 bases between them. Per germline, CDR1 MRHNA and CDR2 SNTAGT. The CDR3 has 14 amino acids. The CDR3 is CASSVNQGNYGYTF. The CDR3 bases are TGTGCCAGCAGTGTAAACCAGGGAAACTATGGCTACACCTTC.

V usage is TRBV3-1 (or the pseudogene TRBV3-2) and J usage is TRBJ1-2; D remains unclear. Germline CDR1 is LGHDT and CDR2 is YNNKEL (reference sequence). This CDR3 contains 12 residues. The V gene lost 0 bases and the J gene lost 8 bases, with 7 bases spanning the gap. The CDR3 here is CASSQEAAGYTF. The CDR3 coding sequence is TGTGCCAGCAGCCAAGAGGCAGCCGGCTACACCTTC.

This clone has only a few counts. The CDR3: CASSQKMGRGEQYF. Here the CDR3 DNA reads TGTGCCAGCAGCCAAAAGATGGGCCGGGGAGAGCAGTACTTC. V and J are TRBV3-1 (or the pseudogene TRBV3-2) and TRBJ2-7; D may be TRBD2 (5 bases). The CDR3 sequence is 14 residues long. Deletions cut 2 bases from V and 7 bases from J, with 15 bases between. The germline V gene has CDR1 LGHDT and CDR2 YNNKEL (reference sequence).

The chain couples TRBV20-1 to TRBJ1-4; D is undetermined. Trimming removed 3 bases at V and 5 bases at J, with 16 bases between. The germline V gene encodes CDR1 DFQATT and CDR2 SNEGSKA (reference sequence). The CDR3 loop spans 15 amino acids. CDR3 sequence reads: CSASHDAPGNEKLFF. The CDR3 nucleotides are TGCAGTGCTAGTCATGATGCCCCGGGGAATGAAAAACTGTTTTTT.

The chain joins TRBV5-1 to TRBJ2-7; the D gene is possibly TRBD1 (5 bases). The CDR3 is 14 residues long. Germline lookup yields CDR1 SGHRS and CDR2 YFSETQ. The V gene lost 1 base and the J gene lost 3 bases, with 11 bases spanning the gap. CDR3 sequence: CASSLNRQYYEQYF. CDR3 DNA sequence: TGCGCCAGCAGCTTGAACCGACAGTACTACGAGCAGTACTTC.

V is TRBV28 and J is TRBJ1-2; D is perhaps TRBD1 (6 bases). The CDR3 sequence is 13 residues long. The ends were cut back, 6 bases at V and 4 bases at J, with 12 bases in the middle. Germline loops: CDR1 MDHEN, CDR2 SYDVKM. CDR3 coding DNA: TGTGCCAGCAGACAACAGGGATCCTATGGCTACACCTTC. It yields the protein CASRQQGSYGYTF.

The chain joins TRBV5-6 to TRBJ1-5; the match to TRBD1 covers 7 bases. With V trimmed by 1 base and J by 0 bases, 7 bases remained unmatched. The CDR3 contains 17 residues. In germline, CDR1 is SGHDT, CDR2 YYEEEE. The CDR3 sequence is CASSLRTGANSNQPQHF. CDR3 in DNA: TGTGCCAGCAGCTTGAGGACAGGAGCTAATAGCAATCAGCCCCAGCATTTT.

This sequence joins TRBV3-1 (or the pseudogene TRBV3-2) and TRBJ1-2, with 9 nucleotides matching TRBD1. Germline V lookup: CDR1 LGHDT, CDR2 YNNKEL (reference sequence). The CDR3 spans 14 residues. The V segment lost 5 bases and the J segment 3 bases; nucleotides outside the gene matches: 4. The CDR3 protein is CASSSGQGDYGYTF. Written as DNA, the CDR3 is TGTGCCAGCAGCTCGGGACAGGGCGACTATGGCTACACCTTC.

The chain combines TRBV2 with TRBJ2-7, with D perhaps matching TRBD2 (5 bases). Trimming took off 6 bases at V and 6 bases at J, with 12 bases between the two ends. Germline values: CDR1 SNHLY, CDR2 FYNNEI. The length of the CDR3 is 12 residues. The DNA of the CDR3 is TGTGCCAGCAGCGCGGGTACTCGCGAGCAGTACTTC. This gives the protein CASSAGTREQYF.

V and J are TRBV10-3 and TRBJ2-7, with a tentative D call TRBD1 (5 bases). CDR1 ENHRY and CDR2 SYGVKD come from the germline V gene. Trimming left V 2 bases short and J 2 bases short, with 16 bases between. This CDR3 comprises 16 residues. The CDR3 loop is CAISERFPGIPYEQYF. The CDR3 DNA is TGTGCCATCAGTGAGAGATTTCCAGGGATCCCCTACGAGCAGTACTTC.

The chain links TRBV28 to TRBJ1-4, with TRBD1 matching 11 bases. The V gene end was trimmed by 4 bases and the J gene end by 4 bases; junction bases not matched to a gene: 8. This CDR3 spans 17 amino acids. Germline V gene lookup returns CDR1 MDHEN and CDR2 SYDVKM. The CDR3 DNA follows: TGTGCCAGCAGTTCCCGGACAGGGGGCGCCTATAATGAAAAACTGTTTTTT. Translating it yields CASSSRTGGAYNEKLFF.

This sequence joins TRBV19 and TRBJ2-1; D is possibly TRBD1 (5 bases). Trimming shortened V by 3 bases and J by 0 bases, and 9 bases separated the two germline ends. Germline loops: CDR1 LNHDA, CDR2 SQIVND (reference sequence). There are 15 residues in the CDR3. CDR3 in DNA: TGTGCCAGTAGTATTCCCAGGGTCTCCTACAATGAGCAGTTCTTC. This translates into CASSIPRVSYNEQFF.

The chain couples TRBV28 to TRBJ2-1, with D perhaps TRBD2 (6 bases). The germline V gene encodes CDR1 MDHEN and CDR2 SYDVKM. Trimming shortened V by 8 bases and J by 4 bases, and 15 bases separated the two germline ends. The CDR3 covers 14 residues. The CDR3 DNA is TGTGCCAGCGCCTCGGGGGTCCAATACAATGAGCAGTTCTTC. This codes for CASASGVQYNEQFF.

V usage is TRBV24-1 and J usage is TRBJ1-3, with TRBD1 identical over 7 bases. The CDR3 totals 13 residues. The germline V gene has CDR1 KGHDR and CDR2 SFDVKD. With 9 bases clipped from V and 7 bases from J, the junction kept 8 bases outside the gene matches. The CDR3 region is CATEGDSSNTIYF. CDR3 coding DNA: TGTGCCACCGAAGGGGACAGCAGTAACACCATATATTTT.